These 17 T cell receptor beta chains were sequenced from one sample in a study of cytomegalovirus exposure and HLA in healthy donors. Primers: 60 Vbeta forward and 13 Jbeta reverse. Measured with immunoSEQ multiplex PCR; TCRdb has only the in-frame clones, and not every one. The sample has over 60,000 clones; about 81% are singletons. The sample consisted of PBMCs. All receptors come from a man between 70 and 80 years old in good health and CMV-seronegative.

This chain links TRBV4-3 with TRBJ2-3, with D maybe TRBD2 (6 bases). Germline lookup yields CDR1 LGHNA and CDR2 YSLEER. This CDR3 is built from 15 residues. Between the trimmed V and J ends, which lost 4 bases and 0 bases, there was a span of 11 bases. CDR3 sequence: CASSLGLRSTDTQYF. CDR3 DNA: TGCGCCAGCAGCCTAGGACTACGCAGCACAGATACGCAGTATTTT.

The gene calls are TRBV5-1 and TRBJ2-1, with D maybe TRBD2 (6 bases). Germline V gene sequence: CDR1 SGHRS, CDR2 YFSETQ. Trimming pared 4 bases from V and 7 bases from J, leaving 18 bases between. This CDR3 comprises 15 residues. CDR3 coding DNA: TGCGCCAGCAGCCGGGGACCGCGGGCGGGGAATGAGCAGTTCTTC. Amino acid sequence: CASSRGPRAGNEQFF.

The V and J genes are TRBV28 and TRBJ1-4; 8 bases are a match to TRBD1. This CDR3 has 15 residues. Germline CDR1 and CDR2: MDHEN and SYDVKM. Losses at the gene ends were 8 bases for V and 6 bases for J; bases not matched to a gene: 11. The CDR3 DNA is TGTGCCAGCTCCCTCCCCGGGACAGGAGATGAAAAACTGTTTTTT. Translation: CASSLPGTGDEKLFF.

V and J are TRBV19 and TRBJ2-1; the match to TRBD2 covers 11 bases. This CDR3 has 13 residues. Germline V gene data show CDR1 as LNHDA and CDR2 as SQIVND (reference sequence). The junction had 4 bases not matched to a gene; V was cut back by 6 bases and J by 9 bases. Here the CDR3 reads CASSGTSGVEQFF. The DNA of the CDR3 is TGTGCCAGTAGCGGGACTAGCGGCGTTGAGCAGTTCTTC.

V usage is TRBV7-2 and J usage is TRBJ2-3, with D maybe TRBD1 (8 bases). Trimming removed 8 bases from V and 4 bases from J, with 16 bases in between. This CDR3 comprises 14 residues. Germline CDR1 SGHTA, CDR2 FQGNSA. CDR3 loop: CASEQGGPADTQYF. The CDR3 nucleotides are TGTGCCAGCGAACAGGGGGGGCCAGCAGATACGCAGTATTTT.

V gene TRBV18 combines with J gene TRBJ1-1; possible D gene TRBD1, 5 bases. Trimming removed 2 bases at V and 1 base at J, with 8 bases between. Germline V gives CDR1 KGHSH, CDR2 LQKENI. CDR3 length equals 14 residues. The CDR3 nucleotides read TGTGCCAGCTCACCAAGGGGAGGGAACACTGAAGCTTTCTTT. The encoded protein is CASSPRGGNTEAFF.

The CDR3 nucleotides are TGTGCCAGCAGCTGGAGAGGGACAGGGGGCTCCTACGAGCAGTACTTC. It yields the protein CASSWRGTGGSYEQYF. V is TRBV7-2 and J is TRBJ2-7, with TRBD1 matching over 11 bases. Germline CDR1 SGHTA, CDR2 FQGNSA. V lost 4 bases, J lost 0 bases, and 5 bases stayed unmatched. The CDR3 runs 16 residues.

Turning to this clone: One end of the junction varies from germline; a read error may be responsible. Written as DNA, the CDR3 is TGTGCCAGCTCACCCCCCGGGACTAGCGGGAGCCCGGTAGAGCAGTCCTTC. Translation gives CASSPPGTSGSPVEQSF. The chain links TRBV18 to TRBJ2-7, with 14 bases aligning to TRBD2. CDR1 and CDR2 from the germline V gene are KGHSH and LQKENI. The CDR3 loop spans 17 amino acids.

The chain combines TRBV7-9 with TRBJ1-1, with D tentatively TRBD1 (5 bases). This CDR3 region has 13 residues. V was pared by 2 bases and J by 1 base, with 5 bases between. The germline gives CDR1 SEHNR, CDR2 FQNEAQ (reference sequence). CDR3 sequence: CASSLTGNTEAFF. The DNA for the CDR3 is TGTGCCAGCAGCTTAACAGGGAACACTGAAGCTTTCTTT.

The chain employs TRBV6-5 and TRBJ1-1; 10 nucleotides agree with TRBD1. The CDR3 covers 14 residues. Germline CDR1 MNHEY, CDR2 SVGAGI. V lost 6 bases to trimming and J lost 5 bases; unmatched junction nucleotides: 6. DNA for the CDR3: TGTGCCAGCAGCCTGACAGGGGGCACGACTGAAGCTTTCTTT. As protein: CASSLTGGTTEAFF.

The rearrangement uses TRBV4-1 and TRBJ2-7, with 7 bases aligning to TRBD1. The CDR3 sequence is 15 residues long. Germline V gene sequence: CDR1 MGHRA, CDR2 YSYEKL. J lost 0 bases, V lost 5 bases, and 7 bases had no gene match. CDR3 sequence (DNA): TGCGCCAGCAGCTTATACCGGGACAGCTCCTACGAGCAGTACTTC. Amino acids: CASSLYRDSSYEQYF.

The V call is TRBV7-2, the J call TRBJ2-3, with D possibly being TRBD2 (5 bases). Germline V CDR1 and CDR2: SGHTA, FQGNSA. CDR3 length: 14 residues. Trimming cost V 6 bases and J 8 bases, with 18 bases left between them. CDR3: CASSSFPGIGTQYF. The CDR3 DNA is TGTGCCAGCAGTTCATTCCCCGGGATAGGTACGCAGTATTTT. Supplemented by reference TRBV7-2 and TRBJ2-3, the full variable domain reads GAGVSQSPSNKVTEKGKDVELRCDPISGHTALYWYRQSLGQGLEFLIYFQGNSAPDKSGLPSDRFSAERTGGSVSTLTIQRTQQEDSAVYLCASSSFPGIGTQYFGPGTRLTVL.

The genes are TRBV23-1 and TRBJ2-5, with TRBD2 matching 8 bases. TRBV23-1 is placed among ORFs of uncertain function. CDR3 length: 17 amino acids. The trim removed 4 bases at V and 1 base at J, leaving 11 bases unmatched. The DNA for the CDR3 is TGCGCCAGCAGTCCTATGGAGATAGCGGGGCTCCAAGAGACCCAGTACTTC. It is translated as CASSPMEIAGLQETQYF.

The chain uses TRBV6-6 and TRBJ2-7, with TRBD2 identical over 8 bases. The CDR3 contains 14 residues. Germline values: CDR1 MNHNY, CDR2 SVGAGI (reference sequence). Trimming removed 7 bases from V and 3 bases from J; junction bases left unmatched: 8. This CDR3 reads CASTPGLVFYEQYF. The CDR3 DNA reads TGTGCCAGCACCCCGGGACTAGTGTTCTACGAGCAGTACTTC.

J is TRBJ2-5 and V is TRBV7-2; D is perhaps TRBD2 (5 bases). V was clipped by 1 base and J by 2 bases, with 11 bases between them. The CDR3 runs 15 residues. Germline V lookup: CDR1 SGHTA, CDR2 FQGNSA. CDR3 in DNA: TGTGCCAGCAGCTTAGTTTTCGGACTGCAAGAGACCCAGTACTTC. Its translation: CASSLVFGLQETQYF.

The J gene is TRBJ1-5, the V gene TRBV18; possible D gene TRBD1, 6 bases. Germline V gene data show CDR1 as KGHSH and CDR2 as LQKENI. V was cut by 2 bases and J by 1 base, with 15 bases left in between. The CDR3 is made up of 17 amino acids. Here the CDR3 DNA reads TGTGCCAGCTCACCAGGCGCCGCAGGGGAGAGCAATCAGCCCCAGCATTTT. Translated, it gives CASSPGAAGESNQPQHF.

The chain combines TRBV19 with TRBJ2-1, with D tentatively TRBD1 (6 bases). Trimming left V 6 bases short and J 10 bases short, with 19 bases between. This CDR3 has 14 amino acids. Germline V gives CDR1 LNHDA, CDR2 SQIVND (reference sequence). CDR3 amino acids: CASRINPGVGEQFF. DNA for the CDR3: TGTGCCAGTAGGATCAATCCAGGGGTCGGAGAGCAGTTCTTC.